The entry below gives a single T cell receptor beta chain sequence along with its context. Its antigen is unidentified. The data originate from a study of shared clonotypes between healthy human individuals. Broader study findings: Few donors limited the genetic and exposure-history diversity represented.

Methods used by the authors: Junction-only sequences without quality scores were provided by ImmunoSEQ, so filtering was different. Generated by immunoSEQ multiplex PCR, the TCRdb table keeps only in-frame clones and is missing some. V and J calls and clone size follow that table, whereas D and trimming were derived from the DNA. The sample consists of over a million clones, approximately 96% of them appearing once. CD4+ cells were split into CD45RA+ naive and CD45RA-negative memory subsets. The clonotype was recovered from a man aged 25-40 years in good health. Specimen: naive CD4+ T cells sorted from blood. Subset specified: CD45RA+ positively selected.

In nucleotides, the CDR3 is TGTGCCAGCAGCACGTTCGACAGGGTGTCCAATGAGCAGTTCTTC. Its protein is CASSTFDRVSNEQFF. The chain uses TRBV5-4 and TRBJ2-1, with 7 nucleotides matching TRBD1. CDR1 and CDR2 (germline): SGHNT, YYREEE (reference sequence). Trimming cost V 4 bases and J 6 bases; bases outside gene matches: 10. This CDR3 contains 15 residues.